One and the same sample provided the 21 T cell receptor beta chains below, sequenced in a study of a mutant IDH1 vaccine in newly diagnosed glioma. TCRdb's copy holds only in-frame clones and misses some; the assay was immunoSEQ multiplex PCR. The sample holds some 95,000 clones, 80% seen once. Time point defined: baseline, week 1 (first vaccination visit). Treatment reported: pre-vaccination baseline after standard-of-care therapy. The input for sequencing was PBMCs, taken from a glioma patient treated with radiotherapy, temozolomide or both. These receptors were obtained from a man aged 35 to 55 with glioma.

This clone showed up just once. The chain has TRBV6-1 and TRBJ2-2; 9 bases agree with TRBD1. The germline V gene has CDR1 MNHNS and CDR2 SASEGT. V was pared by 6 bases and J by 6 bases, with 5 bases of the junction left unmatched. The CDR3 is 14 amino acids. The CDR3 is CASSRRQGAGELFF. The CDR3 bases are TGTGCCAGCAGCCGAAGACAGGGGGCCGGGGAGCTGTTTTTT.

V and J are TRBV6-1 and TRBJ2-7; D gene ambiguous. Germline values: CDR1 MNHNS, CDR2 SASEGT. The CDR3 is made up of 14 amino acids. V was clipped by 8 bases and J by 0 bases, with 14 bases between them. The CDR3 DNA is TGTGCCAGCTCCGTAGGTGGGATCTCCTACGAGCAGTACTTC. This sequence encodes CASSVGGISYEQYF.

The V and J genes are TRBV28 and TRBJ2-7; D possibly corresponds to TRBD2 (7 bases). CDR3 length: 15 amino acids. Germline V lookup: CDR1 MDHEN, CDR2 SYDVKM. V was trimmed by 6 bases and J by 4 bases, leaving 19 bases between them. The CDR3 nucleotides read TGTGCCAGCAGCCCCGGGTCGGGGGGCGCTTACGAGCAGTACTTC. Translating gives CASSPGSGGAYEQYF.

V gene TRBV15 combines with J gene TRBJ2-1; 11 nucleotides line up with TRBD2. After removal of 4 bases from V and 7 bases from J, the junction contained 3 bases not matched to a gene. Germline loops: CDR1 LNHNV, CDR2 YYDKDF (reference sequence). The CDR3 has 14 amino acids. CDR3 sequence: CATSTRTSGNEQFF. CDR3 coding DNA: TGTGCCACCAGCACCCGGACTAGCGGGAATGAGCAGTTCTTC.

For this clone: Other DNA sequences in the same sample also yield this CDR3. This chain connects TRBV27 to TRBJ2-7; TRBD1 matches 9 bases. The CDR3 is 14 amino acids. V lost 3 bases to trimming and J lost 4 bases; unmatched junction nucleotides: 4. Germline-derived CDR1 and CDR2 are MNHEY and SMNVEV (reference sequence). CDR3 nucleotides: TGTGCCAGCAGTTTTGGGACAGGGTCATACGAGCAGTACTTC. Protein sequence: CASSFGTGSYEQYF.

This chain links TRBV25-1 with TRBJ2-7, with D perhaps TRBD1 or TRBD2 (5 bases each). The CDR3 is 14 amino acids. The germline V gene has CDR1 MGHDK and CDR2 SYGVNS. V shed 7 bases and J shed 2 bases, with 15 bases lying between them. The CDR3 DNA reads as TGTGCCAGCACCTCCGGGGCAGGCCCCTACGAGCAGTACTTC. Translated, it gives CASTSGAGPYEQYF.

The rearrangement joins TRBV19 to TRBJ1-2; D not certain. CDR1 and CDR2 (germline): LNHDA, SQIVND (reference sequence). This CDR3 comprises 17 residues. Trimming pared 0 bases from V and 4 bases from J, leaving 18 bases between. CDR3 residues: CASSIDFGQVPRYGYTF. CDR3 DNA sequence: TGTGCCAGTAGTATAGATTTTGGGCAAGTTCCCCGCTATGGCTACACCTTC.

The chain couples TRBV21-1 to TRBJ2-2; TRBD1 is taken as the D call from the table, unchecked against the DNA. TRBV21-1 is designated a pseudogene. This CDR3 region has 15 residues. CDR3 amino acids: CASPRKPVRAGELFF. The CDR3 DNA is TGTGCCAGCCCCAGGAAGCCCGTCAGGGCCGGGGAGCTGTTTTTT.

J is TRBJ2-1 and V is TRBV4-3, with D perhaps TRBD2 (5 bases). V lost 0 bases and J lost 9, with 12 bases in between. Germline CDR1 reads LGHNA; CDR2 reads YSLEER. The CDR3 is 14 residues long. The CDR3 region is CASSQDFGLSEQFF. CDR3 DNA sequence: TGCGCCAGCAGCCAAGATTTCGGACTGAGTGAGCAGTTCTTC.

The genes are TRBV30 and TRBJ1-5; the D is unclear. The CDR3 sequence is 13 residues long. The V gene's germline CDR1 is GTSNPN and CDR2 SVGIG (reference sequence). V was cut by 2 bases and J by 0 bases, with 5 bases left in between. As DNA, the CDR3 is TGTGCCTGGAGTTTGAGTAGCAATCAGCCCCAGCATTTT. Translated, it gives CAWSLSSNQPQHF.

This chain links TRBV7-8 with TRBJ1-1, with D possibly matching TRBD1 (5 bases). Germline-derived CDR1 and CDR2 are SGHVS and FQNEAQ. The CDR3 is 14 amino acids. With 5 bases removed from V and 0 bases from J, the gap between germline ends came to 10 bases. The CDR3 nucleotides are TGTGCCAGCAGCCGGGACGTCTTGAACACTGAAGCTTTCTTT. It yields the protein CASSRDVLNTEAFF.

This chain links TRBV6-6 with TRBJ2-5; 11 nucleotides align to TRBD2. From germline, CDR1 is MNHNY and CDR2 SVGAGI (reference sequence). V lost 5 bases, J lost 6 bases, and 8 bases stayed unmatched. This CDR3 has 15 amino acids. In DNA form, the CDR3 reads TGTGCCAGCAGTCTAGGGACTAGCGGACTAAAGACCCAGTACTTC. Translated: CASSLGTSGLKTQYF.

The count of this clone is one. The V call is TRBV6-5, the J call TRBJ2-1, with TRBD2 matching 14 bases. Germline V CDR1 and CDR2: MNHEY, SVGAGI. The junction had 9 bases not matched to a gene; V was cut back by 6 bases and J by 8 bases. This CDR3 is 16 amino acids long. This CDR3 reads CASSYRTSGRPHEQFF. The CDR3 region has the DNA TGTGCCAGCAGCTACCGGACTAGCGGGAGGCCCCATGAGCAGTTCTTC.

The chain has TRBV4-3 and TRBJ2-7; the D is unclear. V dropped 0 bases and J dropped 0 bases, with 6 bases sitting between them. CDR1 and CDR2 (germline): LGHNA, YSLEER. The CDR3 is made up of 14 amino acids. This CDR3 is CASSQDFDSYEQYF. In DNA, the CDR3 is TGCGCCAGCAGCCAAGATTTCGACTCCTACGAGCAGTACTTC.

The chain links TRBV9 to TRBJ2-2, with D uncertain. V lost 0 bases to trimming and J lost 8 bases, with 5 bases between them. The V gene's germline CDR1 is SGDLS and CDR2 YYNGEE. There are 12 residues in the CDR3. CDR3 loop: CASSVVPGELFF. DNA of the CDR3: TGTGCCAGCAGCGTAGTCCCAGGGGAGCTGTTTTTT.

The J gene is TRBJ2-1, the V gene TRBV28; 14 positions agree with TRBD2. Per the germline V gene, CDR1 is MDHEN and CDR2 is SYDVKM. CDR3 size: 17 residues. The V and J ends lost 6 bases and 7 bases, in that order; junction bases with no gene match: 11. The CDR3 region has the DNA TGTGCCAGCAGCCTAAGGACTAGCGGGAGGTTAAGGAATGAGCAGTTCTTC. This translates into CASSLRTSGRLRNEQFF.

The V and J genes are TRBV6-5 and TRBJ2-5, with 9 positions matching TRBD1. V lost 6 bases and J lost 5; bases outside the gene matches: 10. The CDR3 is 15 residues long. CDR1 and CDR2 (germline): MNHEY, SVGAGI. The CDR3 nucleotides read TGTGCCAGCAGAGCCGGGACAGGGCATGTCGAGACCCAGTACTTC. This gives the protein CASRAGTGHVETQYF.

The chain employs TRBV6-5 and TRBJ1-2; D is perhaps TRBD1 (6 bases). CDR3 size: 15 residues. Germline CDR1 MNHEY, CDR2 SVGAGI. V gave up 2 bases and J gave up 6 bases, with 16 bases separating them. In nucleotides, the CDR3 is TGTGCCAGCAGTTACACGGCGACAGGCGAGGATGGCTACACCTTC. Protein: CASSYTATGEDGYTF.

The J gene is TRBJ2-3, the V gene TRBV29-1, with 8 bases that match TRBD2. The CDR3 covers 15 residues. With V trimmed by 3 bases and J by 0 bases, 5 bases remained unmatched. Looked up from germline, CDR1 is SQVTM and CDR2 is ANQGSEA. CDR3 sequence: CSVDGRGRSTDTQYF. DNA for the CDR3: TGCAGCGTTGACGGGAGGGGCCGTAGCACAGATACGCAGTATTTT.

This clone was counted between two and nine times. This chain links TRBV10-3 with TRBJ2-1; TRBD2 matches 11 bases. V was pared by 7 bases and J by 4 bases, with 6 bases of the junction left unmatched. CDR1 and CDR2 from the germline V gene are ENHRY and SYGVKD. The CDR3 has 15 residues. In DNA, the CDR3 is TGTGCCATCACCACCGGACTAGCGGGTTACAATGAGCAGTTCTTC. Translated, it gives CAITTGLAGYNEQFF.

V and J are TRBV29-1 and TRBJ1-2; no clear D gene. This CDR3 region has 14 residues. CDR1 SQVTM and CDR2 ANQGSEA come from the germline V gene. The germline V and J ends were trimmed by 2 bases and 8 bases, with 18 bases remaining between them. CDR3 protein: CSVEIPPGLRGYTF. The DNA for the CDR3 is TGCAGCGTTGAAATCCCCCCTGGGCTTCGGGGCTACACCTTC. Using reference TRBV29-1 and TRBJ1-2 for the parts outside the CDR3, the full variable domain is SAVISQKPSRDICQRGTSLTIQCQVDSQVTMMFWYRQQPGQSLTLIATANQGSEATYESGFVIDKFPISRPNLTFSTLTVSNMSPEDSSIYLCSVEIPPGLRGYTFGSGTRLTVV.